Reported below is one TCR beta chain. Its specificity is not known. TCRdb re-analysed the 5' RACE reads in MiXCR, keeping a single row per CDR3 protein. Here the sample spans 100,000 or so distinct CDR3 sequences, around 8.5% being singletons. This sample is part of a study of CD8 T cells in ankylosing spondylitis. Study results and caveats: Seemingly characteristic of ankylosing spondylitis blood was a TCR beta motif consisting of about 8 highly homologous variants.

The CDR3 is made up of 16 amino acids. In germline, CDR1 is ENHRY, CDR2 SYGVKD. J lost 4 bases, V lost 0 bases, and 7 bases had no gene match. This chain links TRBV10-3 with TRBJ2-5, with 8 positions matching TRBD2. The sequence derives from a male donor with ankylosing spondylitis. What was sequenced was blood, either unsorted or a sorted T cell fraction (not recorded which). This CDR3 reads CAISESNLAGRETQYF. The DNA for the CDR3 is TGTGCCATCAGTGAGTCTAACCTAGCGGGTAGAGAGACCCAGTACTTC.